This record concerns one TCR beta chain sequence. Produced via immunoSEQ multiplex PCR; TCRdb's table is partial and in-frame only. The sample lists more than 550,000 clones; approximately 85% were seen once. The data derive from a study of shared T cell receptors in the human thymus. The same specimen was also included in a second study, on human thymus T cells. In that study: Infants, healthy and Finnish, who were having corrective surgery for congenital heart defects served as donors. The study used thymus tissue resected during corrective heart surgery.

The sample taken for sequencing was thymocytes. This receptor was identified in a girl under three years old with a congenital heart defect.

The CDR3 sequence is CASSLAPRANYGYTF. The CDR3 coding sequence is TGTGCCAGCAGCTTAGCGCCGAGGGCTAACTATGGCTACACCTTC. The V and J genes are TRBV7-9 and TRBJ1-2; D remains ambiguous. This CDR3 spans 15 amino acids. Germline V gene sequence: CDR1 SEHNR, CDR2 FQNEAQ (reference sequence). Trimming shortened V by 0 bases and J by 0 bases, and 8 bases separated the two germline ends.